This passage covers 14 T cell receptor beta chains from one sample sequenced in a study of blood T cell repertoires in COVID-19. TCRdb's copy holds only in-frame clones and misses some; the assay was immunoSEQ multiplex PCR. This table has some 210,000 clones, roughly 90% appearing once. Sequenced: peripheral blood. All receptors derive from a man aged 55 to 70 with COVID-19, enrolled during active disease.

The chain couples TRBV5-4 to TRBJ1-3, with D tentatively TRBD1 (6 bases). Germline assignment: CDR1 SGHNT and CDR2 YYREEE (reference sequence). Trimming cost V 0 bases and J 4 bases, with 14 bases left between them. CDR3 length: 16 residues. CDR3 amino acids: CASSLANTGNGNTIYF. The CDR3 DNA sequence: TGTGCCAGCAGCTTGGCCAATACAGGGAACGGAAACACCATATATTTT.

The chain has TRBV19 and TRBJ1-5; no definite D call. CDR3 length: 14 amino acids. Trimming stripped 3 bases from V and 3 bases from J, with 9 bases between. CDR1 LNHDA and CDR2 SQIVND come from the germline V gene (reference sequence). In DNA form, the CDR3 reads TGTGCCAGTAGTATTAGTGGTTTCAATCAGCCCCAGCATTTT. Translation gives CASSISGFNQPQHF.

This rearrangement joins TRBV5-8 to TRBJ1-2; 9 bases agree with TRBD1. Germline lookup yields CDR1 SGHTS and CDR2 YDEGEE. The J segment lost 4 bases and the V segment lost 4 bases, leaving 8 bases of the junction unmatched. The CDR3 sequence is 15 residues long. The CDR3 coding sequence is TGTGCCAGCAGCCGCACAGGGGGCGTACTCTATGGCTACACCTTC. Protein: CASSRTGGVLYGYTF.

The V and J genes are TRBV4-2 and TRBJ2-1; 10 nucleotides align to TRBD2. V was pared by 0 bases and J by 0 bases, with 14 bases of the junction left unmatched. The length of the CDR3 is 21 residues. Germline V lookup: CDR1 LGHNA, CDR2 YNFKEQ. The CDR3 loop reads CASSQELGSGGPLSSYNEQFF. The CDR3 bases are TGTGCCAGCAGCCAAGAATTGGGTAGCGGGGGGCCCCTTAGCTCCTACAATGAGCAGTTCTTC.

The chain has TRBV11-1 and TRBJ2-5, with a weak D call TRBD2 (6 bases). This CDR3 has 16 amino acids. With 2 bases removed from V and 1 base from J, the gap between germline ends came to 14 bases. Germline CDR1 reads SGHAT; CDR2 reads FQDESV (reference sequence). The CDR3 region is CASSLRGGATQETQYF. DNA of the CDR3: TGTGCCAGCAGCTTAAGAGGCGGGGCTACCCAAGAGACCCAGTACTTC.

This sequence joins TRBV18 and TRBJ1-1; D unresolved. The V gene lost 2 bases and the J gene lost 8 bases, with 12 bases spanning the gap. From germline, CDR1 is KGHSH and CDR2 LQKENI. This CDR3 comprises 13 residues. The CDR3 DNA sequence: TGTGCCAGCTCACCAGAACCGGAGGAGGAAGCTTTCTTT. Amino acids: CASSPEPEEEAFF.

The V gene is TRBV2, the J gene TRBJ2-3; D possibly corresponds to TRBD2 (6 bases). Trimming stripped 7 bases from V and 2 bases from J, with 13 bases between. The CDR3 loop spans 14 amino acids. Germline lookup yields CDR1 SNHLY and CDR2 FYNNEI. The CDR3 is CASTGLDITDTQYF. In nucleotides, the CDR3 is TGTGCCAGCACGGGACTCGATATCACAGATACGCAGTATTTT. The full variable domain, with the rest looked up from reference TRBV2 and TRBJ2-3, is EPEVTQTPSHQVTQMGQEVILRCVPISNHLYFYWYRQILGQKVEFLVSFYNNEISEKSEIFDDQFSVERPDGSNFTLKIRSTKLEDSAMYFCASTGLDITDTQYFGPGTRLTVL.

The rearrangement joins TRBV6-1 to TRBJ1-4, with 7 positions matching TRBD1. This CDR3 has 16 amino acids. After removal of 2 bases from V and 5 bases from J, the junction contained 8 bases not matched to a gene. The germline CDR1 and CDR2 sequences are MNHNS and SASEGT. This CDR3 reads CASSERWAGGNEKLFF. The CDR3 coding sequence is TGTGCCAGCAGTGAAAGGTGGGCAGGGGGAAATGAAAAACTGTTTTTT.

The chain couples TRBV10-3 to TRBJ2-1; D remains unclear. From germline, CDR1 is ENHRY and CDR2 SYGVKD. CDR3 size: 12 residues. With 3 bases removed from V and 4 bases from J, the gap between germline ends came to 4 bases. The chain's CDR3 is CAISDPYNEQFF. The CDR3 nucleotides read TGTGCCATCAGTGACCCGTACAATGAGCAGTTCTTC.

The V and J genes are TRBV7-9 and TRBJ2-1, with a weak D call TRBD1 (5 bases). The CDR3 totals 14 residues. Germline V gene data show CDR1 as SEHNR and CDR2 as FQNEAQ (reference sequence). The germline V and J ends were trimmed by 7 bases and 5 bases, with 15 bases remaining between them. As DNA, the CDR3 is TGTGCCAGCACCACGACAGACCCTAACAATGAGCAGTTCTTC. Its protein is CASTTTDPNNEQFF.

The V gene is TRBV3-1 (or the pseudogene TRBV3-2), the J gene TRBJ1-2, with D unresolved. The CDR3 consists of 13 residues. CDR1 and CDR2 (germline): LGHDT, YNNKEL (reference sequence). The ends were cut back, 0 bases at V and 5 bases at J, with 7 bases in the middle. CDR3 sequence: CASSQDPGYGYTF. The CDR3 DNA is TGTGCCAGCAGCCAAGATCCGGGATATGGCTACACCTTC.

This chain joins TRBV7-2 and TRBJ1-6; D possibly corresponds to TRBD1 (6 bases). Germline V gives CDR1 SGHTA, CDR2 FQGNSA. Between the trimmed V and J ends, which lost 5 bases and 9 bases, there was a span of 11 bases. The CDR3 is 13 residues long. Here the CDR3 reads CASSRQVSSPLHF. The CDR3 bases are TGTGCCAGCAGCAGACAGGTATCTTCACCCCTCCACTTT.

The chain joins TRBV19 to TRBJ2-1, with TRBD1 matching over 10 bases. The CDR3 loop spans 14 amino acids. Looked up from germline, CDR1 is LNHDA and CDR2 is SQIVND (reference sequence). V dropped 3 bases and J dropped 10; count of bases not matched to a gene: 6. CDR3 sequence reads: CASSMRTGGLEQFF. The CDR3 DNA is TGTGCCAGTAGTATGCGGACAGGGGGTTTGGAGCAGTTCTTC.

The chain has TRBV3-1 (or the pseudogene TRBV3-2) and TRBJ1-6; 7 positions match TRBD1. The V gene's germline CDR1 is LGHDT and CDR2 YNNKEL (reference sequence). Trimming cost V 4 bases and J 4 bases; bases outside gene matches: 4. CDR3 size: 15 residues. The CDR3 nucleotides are TGTGCCAGCAGCCTCGACAGGGCTTATAATTCACCCCTCCACTTT. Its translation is CASSLDRAYNSPLHF.